Sequencing of this TCR beta chain was carried out in a study of T-cell reconstitution after alpha-beta-depleted transplantation in children. Study-wide results and caveats: It was reported that alpha-beta T cells came from several hundred expanded graft clones (about two months after transplant).

Trimming stripped 0 bases from V and 1 base from J, with 8 bases between. Germline CDR1 is SGHRS and CDR2 is YFSETQ. The CDR3 is 14 amino acids. This clonotype was seen a single time. Its antigen is unidentified. Molecular barcoding with unique molecular identifiers was used for the TCRbeta library. Each CDR3 protein is one row after TCRdb ran MiXCR on the PCR reads. In the table there are about a million distinct CDR3 sequences, around 30% of which are singletons. The sequence came from a boy under two years old who had a stem cell transplant for SCID, so the T cells may come from the graft donor. The rearrangement uses TRBV5-1 and TRBJ2-7; D possibly corresponds to TRBD1 (5 bases). This specimen was PBMCs, mostly from graft donor cells, taken 360 days after TCRalphabeta/CD19-depleted stem cell transplant. The CDR3: CASSLVTASYEQYF. CDR3 nucleotides: TGCGCCAGCAGCTTGGTGACAGCATCCTACGAGCAGTACTTC.